This TCR beta chain was recorded in a study of T cells in Graves' hyperthyroidism and ophthalmopathy. This clonotype appeared many times. Authors of the study amplified TCR beta CDR3 regions from RNA transcripts. The HTBI primer set served for first-round RT-PCR of the TCR CDR3. TCRdb re-derived calls from the multiplex PCR reads in MiXCR, one entry per CDR3 protein. The data show some 720,000 distinct CDR3 sequences, roughly 15% seen once. An absence of ophthalmopathy progression within 18 months meant stable Graves' hyperthyroidism. Germline V lookup: CDR1 MNHEY, CDR2 SVGEGT. CDR3 length equals 13 residues. Trimming cost V 6 bases and J 2 bases, with 9 bases left between them.

Sequenced: blood. The receptor was isolated from a man aged 18 to 29 with Graves' hyperthyroidism. This chain links TRBV6-2 or TRBV6-3 with TRBJ2-3; D gene uncertain. CDR3 DNA: TGTGCCAGCAGACTCCCCCCCACAGATACGCAGTATTTT. Amino acid sequence: CASRLPPTDTQYF.